Listed below are T cell receptor beta chains from one sample, sequenced in a study of early T cells in non-severe SARS-CoV-2 infection. Via MiXCR, TCRdb re-called the 5' RACE reads, giving one row per CDR3 protein. The repertoire holds under 140,000 distinct CDR3 sequences, with roughly 13% as singletons. The input for sequencing was whole blood, taken at baseline. Source of these receptors: an adult who was a healthcare worker with PCR-confirmed SARS-CoV-2 infection or an uninfected control (not recorded which). The CDR3 runs from the conserved cysteine through the conserved F or W. Each record gives: D gene, CDR3 length, clone size, V gene, J gene, CDR3 DNA, CDR3 protein. The D gene is left open where the match is weak. The size entry is marked missing in some rows and otherwise reads once, few, many or a size class.

d_gene: .
len: 15
abundance: few
v_gene: TRBV6-6
j_gene: TRBJ1-5
CDR3nt: TGTGCCAGCAGTTATGGTGAAGAGGGAGGTCAGCCCCAGCATTTT
CDR3aa: CASSYGEEGGQPQHF

d_gene: .
len: 13
abundance: many
v_gene: TRBV28
j_gene: TRBJ1-1
CDR3nt: TGTGCCAGCAGTCAGACAGGGAACACTGAAGCTTTCTTT
CDR3aa: CASSQTGNTEAFF

d_gene: .
len: 14
abundance: .
v_gene: TRBV7-9
j_gene: TRBJ2-7
CDR3nt: TGTGCCAGCAGCTTTTCGCCAGCGACCTACGAGCAGTACTTC
CDR3aa: CASSFSPATYEQYF

d_gene: TRBD1
len: 14
abundance: few
v_gene: TRBV11-2
j_gene: TRBJ2-7
CDR3nt: TGTGCCAGCAGCTTCGGGACAGGGGTATACGAGCAGTACTTC
CDR3aa: CASSFGTGVYEQYF

d_gene: TRBD1
len: 12
abundance: .
v_gene: TRBV5-1
j_gene: TRBJ1-1
CDR3nt: TGCGCCAGCACCTGGGACAGCACTGAAGCTTTCTTT
CDR3aa: CASTWDSTEAFF

d_gene: TRBD1
len: 16
abundance: .
v_gene: TRBV4-1
j_gene: TRBJ1-6
CDR3nt: TGCGCCAGCAGCCAGCCCACAGGGGGCTGGAATTCACCCCTCCACTTT
CDR3aa: CASSQPTGGWNSPLHF

d_gene: .
len: 13
abundance: .
v_gene: TRBV7-7
j_gene: TRBJ2-5
CDR3nt: TGTGCCAGCAGCCAGAGGGGTCAAGAGACCCAGTACTTC
CDR3aa: CASSQRGQETQYF

d_gene: TRBD1
len: 16
abundance: .
v_gene: TRBV28
j_gene: TRBJ1-1
CDR3nt: TGTGCCAGCAGTGGTAGACAGGGACCGACGGGCTCTGAAGCTTTCTTT
CDR3aa: CASSGRQGPTGSEAFF

d_gene: TRBD2
len: 16
abundance: many
v_gene: TRBV7-3
j_gene: TRBJ2-1
CDR3nt: TGTGCCAGCAGCCGGCAACTAGCGGGGGGTCTGGATGAGCAGTTCTTC
CDR3aa: CASSRQLAGGLDEQFF

d_gene: .
len: 15
abundance: few
v_gene: TRBV7-9
j_gene: TRBJ2-1
CDR3nt: TGTGCCAGCAGGAGGTATACGACTAGAGACAATGAGCAGTTCTTC
CDR3aa: CASRRYTTRDNEQFF

d_gene: TRBD1
len: 15
abundance: many
v_gene: TRBV27
j_gene: TRBJ2-2
CDR3nt: TGTGCCAGCAGCCCCGGGACAGGGCCGGCCGGGGAGCTGTTTTTT
CDR3aa: CASSPGTGPAGELFF

d_gene: TRBD1
len: 14
abundance: few
v_gene: TRBV5-6
j_gene: TRBJ2-5
CDR3nt: TGTGCCAGCAGCTCCCAGGGGGTCGGGGAGACCCAGTACTTC
CDR3aa: CASSSQGVGETQYF

d_gene: .
len: 16
abundance: .
v_gene: TRBV7-6
j_gene: TRBJ1-4
CDR3nt: TGTGCCAGCAGCTTAGAACGGCTCAACCCTAATGAAAAACTGTTTTTT
CDR3aa: CASSLERLNPNEKLFF

d_gene: .
len: 13
abundance: few
v_gene: TRBV7-6
j_gene: TRBJ1-1
CDR3nt: TGTGCCAGCAGCTTAGGGGGGGCGCCTGAAGCTTTCTTT
CDR3aa: CASSLGGAPEAFF

d_gene: .
len: 11
abundance: few
v_gene: TRBV28
j_gene: TRBJ2-3
CDR3nt: TGTGCCAGCAGTTCGGCAAATACGCAGTATTTT
CDR3aa: CASSSANTQYF

d_gene: TRBD1
len: 15
abundance: many
v_gene: TRBV7-6
j_gene: TRBJ2-2
CDR3nt: TGTGCCAGCAGCTTAGCGACAGGGGGCATCGGGGAGCTGTTTTTT
CDR3aa: CASSLATGGIGELFF

d_gene: .
len: 15
abundance: many
v_gene: TRBV7-9
j_gene: TRBJ2-6
CDR3nt: TGTGCCAGCAGCTCCACGTTCTCTGGGGCCAACGTCCTGACTTTC
CDR3aa: CASSSTFSGANVLTF

d_gene: .
len: 15
abundance: few
v_gene: TRBV9
j_gene: TRBJ1-5
CDR3nt: TGTGCCAGCAGTGCAGGGGCAGGAGGCAATCAGCCCCAGCATTTT
CDR3aa: CASSAGAGGNQPQHF

d_gene: .
len: 15
abundance: few
v_gene: TRBV19
j_gene: TRBJ2-1
CDR3nt: TGTGCCAGTAGTATCACCCGGGACACTGACAATGAGCAGTTCTTC
CDR3aa: CASSITRDTDNEQFF

d_gene: TRBD2
len: 15
abundance: few
v_gene: TRBV28
j_gene: TRBJ2-6
CDR3nt: TGTGCCAGCACCCTCCGGGGGGCTGGGGCCAACGTCCTGACTTTC
CDR3aa: CASTLRGAGANVLTF

d_gene: .
len: 11
abundance: .
v_gene: TRBV10-3
j_gene: TRBJ1-1
CDR3nt: TGTGCCATCAGTGTGGGCACTGAAGCTTTCTTT
CDR3aa: CAISVGTEAFF

d_gene: .
len: 15
abundance: many
v_gene: TRBV15
j_gene: TRBJ1-3
CDR3nt: TGTGCCACCAGCAGAGATCGGGCTCCCGGAAACACCATATATTTT
CDR3aa: CATSRDRAPGNTIYF

d_gene: .
len: 13
abundance: .
v_gene: TRBV12-3/TRBV12-4
j_gene: TRBJ1-1
CDR3nt: TGTGCCAGCAGTCGGGCGTGGGGCACTGAAGCTTTCTTT
CDR3aa: CASSRAWGTEAFF

d_gene: TRBD1
len: 15
abundance: few
v_gene: TRBV5-1
j_gene: TRBJ1-1
CDR3nt: TGCGCCAGCAGCCAGGGACAGGGGGTTAACACTGAAGCTTTCTTT
CDR3aa: CASSQGQGVNTEAFF

d_gene: .
len: 15
abundance: few
v_gene: TRBV18
j_gene: TRBJ2-3
CDR3nt: TGTGCCAGCTCACCTGGTAGTGCTCGCACAGATACGCAGTATTTT
CDR3aa: CASSPGSARTDTQYF

d_gene: .
len: 16
abundance: .
v_gene: TRBV5-1
j_gene: TRBJ1-3
CDR3nt: TGCGCCAGCAGCTTCTTTACTTCCAGCTCTGGAAACACCATATATTTT
CDR3aa: CASSFFTSSSGNTIYF

d_gene: .
len: 15
abundance: many
v_gene: TRBV6-6
j_gene: TRBJ1-2
CDR3nt: TGTGCCAGCAGTTACTCGGAAGGTGGAGGCTATGGCTACACCTTC
CDR3aa: CASSYSEGGGYGYTF

d_gene: TRBD1
len: 15
abundance: .
v_gene: TRBV28
j_gene: TRBJ1-2
CDR3nt: TGTGCCAGCAGTCCCGCCCCCCAGGGGGACTATGGCTACACCTTC
CDR3aa: CASSPAPQGDYGYTF

d_gene: .
len: 15
abundance: .
v_gene: TRBV6-2/TRBV6-3
j_gene: TRBJ1-5
CDR3nt: TGTGCCAGCAGTTACTCGCCGATTAGCAATCAGCCCCAGCATTTT
CDR3aa: CASSYSPISNQPQHF

d_gene: TRBD1
len: 17
abundance: .
v_gene: TRBV7-2
j_gene: TRBJ1-2
CDR3nt: TGTGCCAGCAGCTTAGGAGGGGGCACATCCCTGGAGAATGGCTACACCTTC
CDR3aa: CASSLGGGTSLENGYTF

d_gene: TRBD1
len: 14
abundance: few
v_gene: TRBV9
j_gene: TRBJ1-1
CDR3nt: TGTGCCAGCACGTCGGACAGGCGGAACACTGAAGCTTTCTTT
CDR3aa: CASTSDRRNTEAFF

d_gene: .
len: 12
abundance: many
v_gene: TRBV20-1
j_gene: TRBJ1-2
CDR3nt: TGCAGTGCTAGTCCGACCGCGTTTGGCTACACCTTC
CDR3aa: CSASPTAFGYTF

d_gene: TRBD1
len: 14
abundance: few
v_gene: TRBV27
j_gene: TRBJ2-7
CDR3nt: TGTGCCAGCAGTCCGGGGACAGGGGACTACGAGCAGTACTTC
CDR3aa: CASSPGTGDYEQYF